This T cell receptor (beta chain) derives from a study of cytomegalovirus exposure and HLA in healthy donors. Amplification used 60 Vbeta primers and 13 Jbeta primers. Produced via immunoSEQ multiplex PCR; TCRdb's table is partial and in-frame only. The sample lists approximately 150,000 clones, approximately 80% seen once, with roughly 10% in the top ten. With V trimmed by 6 bases and J by 0 bases, 1 base remained unmatched. This CDR3 contains 14 residues. The V gene's germline CDR1 is ENHRY and CDR2 SYGVKD. This clone has more than one count but fewer than ten. This clonotype was obtained from a man younger than 35 in good health and CMV-seropositive. The chain joins TRBV10-3 to TRBJ2-3; 9 bases are shared with TRBD1. Source material: PBMCs. The CDR3 loop reads CAIRGTGSTDTQYF. In DNA, the CDR3 is TGTGCCATCAGAGGGACAGGGAGCACAGATACGCAGTATTTT.